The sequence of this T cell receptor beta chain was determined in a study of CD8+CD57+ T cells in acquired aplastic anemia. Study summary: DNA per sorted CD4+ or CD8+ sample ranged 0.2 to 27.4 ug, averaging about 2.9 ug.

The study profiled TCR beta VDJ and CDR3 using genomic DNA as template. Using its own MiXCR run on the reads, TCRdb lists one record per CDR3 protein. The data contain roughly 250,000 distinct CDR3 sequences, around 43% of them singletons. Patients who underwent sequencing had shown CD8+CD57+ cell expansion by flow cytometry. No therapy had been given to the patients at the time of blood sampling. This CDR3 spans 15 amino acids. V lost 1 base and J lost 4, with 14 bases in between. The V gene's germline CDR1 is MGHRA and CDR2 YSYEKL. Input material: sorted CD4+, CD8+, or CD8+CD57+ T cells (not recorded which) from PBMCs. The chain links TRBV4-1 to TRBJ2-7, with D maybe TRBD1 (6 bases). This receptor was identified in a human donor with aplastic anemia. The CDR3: CASSQGGSGEYEQYF. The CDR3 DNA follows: TGCGCCAGCAGCCAAGGCGGGTCAGGGGAGTACGAGCAGTACTTC.